A single sample gave rise to the 10 T cell receptor beta chains below, sequenced in a study of T cell responses to AZD1222 COVID-19 vaccine listed by TCRdb under 2021. The library was built by means of the immunoSEQ multiplex PCR assay. In TCRdb, the immuneACCESS table is reduced to in-frame sequences with V and J assigned. These tables do not hold every clone; where another copy was compared, an unresolved V gene accounts for under half, and the others remain unexplained. Present in this sample are roughly 120,000 clones, around 88% of which were seen just once. Approximately 9.6% of the sample lies in the top ten. The sample's time point, from its label and the paper: baseline before first vaccination. The input for sequencing was peripheral blood, taken on day 0 of AZD1222 vaccination. These TCRs come from an adult in good health.

This clone was picked up one time. CDR3 in DNA: TGTGCCAGCAGCTCATACGGGTCAGCGAACACCGGGGAGCTGTTTTTT. The encoded protein is CASSSYGSANTGELFF. V gene TRBV11-2 combines with J gene TRBJ2-2; no clear D gene. Germline CDR1 reads SGHAT; CDR2 reads FQNNGV. This CDR3 comprises 16 residues. Trimming took off 4 bases at V and 0 bases at J, with 12 bases between the two ends.

The chain links TRBV9 to TRBJ1-5, with D possibly being TRBD1 (5 bases). This CDR3 is built from 16 residues. Germline CDR1 is SGDLS and CDR2 is YYNGEE. The V gene lost 3 bases and the J gene lost 6 bases, with 19 bases spanning the gap. The CDR3 sequence is CASSGRDRRVSQPQHF. For the CDR3, the DNA is TGTGCCAGCAGCGGCCGGGACCGCAGAGTCAGTCAGCCCCAGCATTTT.

The V call is TRBV5-8, the J call TRBJ2-7; D possibly corresponds to TRBD2 (5 bases). The CDR3 contains 15 residues. The germline CDR1 and CDR2 sequences are SGHTS and YDEGEE. Trimming removed 1 base from V and 0 bases from J, with 11 bases in between. CDR3 DNA sequence: TGTGCCAGCAGCTTGACTAGTATCAGCTCCTACGAGCAGTACTTC. Translating gives CASSLTSISSYEQYF.

V is TRBV9 and J is TRBJ1-3; 9 bases map to TRBD1. V dropped 0 bases and J dropped 4; count of bases not matched to a gene: 11. The CDR3 length is 18 residues. Germline V CDR1 and CDR2: SGDLS, YYNGEE. In DNA form, the CDR3 reads TGTGCCAGCAGCGTAGGCCGGATTCGGACAGGGGTGGGAAACACCATATATTTT. Translating gives CASSVGRIRTGVGNTIYF.

This CDR3 is CASSLVTGTGQQNTEAFF. As DNA, the CDR3 is TGCGCCAGCAGCCTAGTAACCGGGACAGGACAACAGAACACTGAAGCTTTCTTT. The V call is TRBV4-1, the J call TRBJ1-1, with 8 bases aligning to TRBD1. J was trimmed by 1 base and V by 4 bases; bases with no gene match: 14. The CDR3 runs to 18 residues. In germline, CDR1 is MGHRA, CDR2 YSYEKL.

CDR3 nucleotide sequence: TGTGCCAGCAGCTTGAAGCCAGCGTCGAACACTGAAGCTTTCTTT. It encodes CASSLKPASNTEAFF. V is TRBV5-8 and J is TRBJ1-1; D is unresolved. Germline CDR1 SGHTS, CDR2 YDEGEE. Trimming cost V 1 base and J 1 base, with 11 bases left between them. The CDR3 is 15 amino acids.

This chain joins TRBV7-6 and TRBJ2-4; D is undetermined. Deletions cut 5 bases from V and 1 base from J, with 9 bases between. Germline V gene sequence: CDR1 SGHVS, CDR2 FNYEAQ. The length of the CDR3 is 14 residues. The CDR3, as DNA: TGTGCCAGCAGCCCTGAAATGGCCAAAAACATTCAGTACTTC. Translation gives CASSPEMAKNIQYF. Full variable domain (rest looked up from reference TRBV7-6 and TRBJ2-4): GAGVSQSPRYKVTKRGQDVALRCDPISGHVSLYWYRQALGQGPEFLTYFNYEAQQDKSGLPNDRFSAERPEGSISTLTIQRTEQRDSAMYRCASSPEMAKNIQYFGAGTRLSVL.

J is TRBJ2-2 and V is TRBV27; 8 bases are a match to TRBD1. The junction had 8 bases not matched to a gene; V was cut back by 5 bases and J by 3 bases. Germline CDR1 is MNHEY and CDR2 is SMNVEV (reference sequence). The CDR3 sequence is 16 residues long. CDR3 bases: TGTGCCAGCAGTACCCGACAGGGGCTGTACACCGGGGAGCTGTTTTTT. This codes for CASSTRQGLYTGELFF.

The chain uses TRBV19 and TRBJ1-6; 8 nucleotides align to TRBD1. J gave up 7 bases and V 4 bases, and 3 bases lay outside the gene matches. The CDR3 contains 14 residues. Germline V lookup: CDR1 LNHDA, CDR2 SQIVND (reference sequence). CDR3 in amino acids: CASSRGQDNSPLHF. The CDR3 DNA is TGTGCCAGTAGTAGGGGACAGGACAATTCACCCCTCCACTTT.

The CDR3 DNA reads as TGCGCCAGCAGCTACACCGGGCCTGGGGCCAACGTCCTGACTTTC. Its protein is CASSYTGPGANVLTF. V and J are TRBV4-3 and TRBJ2-6; the D is unclear. The V gene's germline CDR1 is LGHNA and CDR2 YSLEER. Trimming removed 5 bases from V and 2 bases from J, with 10 bases in between. The CDR3 extends over 15 amino acids.